The 6 T cell receptor beta chains in this list originate from one sample, sequenced in a study of CD8 T cells in Susac syndrome. Random-hexamer reverse transcription was applied to about 0.45 to 1 ug RNA. TCRdb fed the immunoSEQ multiplex PCR reads into MiXCR, producing one record per CDR3 protein. The sample comprises 110,000 or so distinct CDR3 sequences, roughly 94% of which are singletons, and roughly 0.092% rests with the top ten. Sequencing was carried out using CD4+ T cells from PBMCs. These receptors were taken from a human donor in good health.

V is TRBV28 and J is TRBJ1-1; D not resolved. The V end was cut by 3 bases, the J end by 1 base, with 6 bases between. The CDR3 length is 13 residues. CDR1 MDHEN and CDR2 SYDVKM come from the germline V gene. The DNA of the CDR3 is TGTGCCAGCAGTTTTACTGCGAACACTGAAGCTTTCTTT. Translated, it gives CASSFTANTEAFF.

This chain connects TRBV2 to TRBJ1-1, with TRBD1 matching over 7 bases. CDR1 is SNHLY, CDR2 FYNNEI, per germline. The J segment lost 3 bases and the V segment lost 6 bases, leaving 4 bases of the junction unmatched. The CDR3 extends over 13 amino acids. CDR3 region: CASSRDSYTEAFF. The DNA of the CDR3 is TGTGCCAGCAGCCGGGACAGCTACACTGAAGCTTTCTTT.

J is TRBJ1-6 and V is TRBV27; the match to TRBD1 covers 11 bases. The CDR3 is 15 amino acids. With V trimmed by 4 bases and J by 7 bases, 3 bases remained unmatched. Germline V gene sequence: CDR1 MNHEY, CDR2 SMNVEV (reference sequence). Here the CDR3 DNA reads TGTGCCAGCAGTTACTGGACAGGGGGCAATTCACCCCTCCACTTT. This sequence encodes CASSYWTGGNSPLHF.

The chain uses TRBV30 and TRBJ2-1, with 9 bases that match TRBD2. Germline loops: CDR1 GTSNPN, CDR2 SVGIG (reference sequence). V shed 3 bases, J shed 9 bases, and the junction held 9 bases outside the gene matches. The CDR3 runs to 14 residues. CDR3: CAWSQTSGPFEQFF. In DNA, the CDR3 is TGTGCCTGGAGCCAGACTAGCGGTCCATTTGAGCAGTTCTTC.

CDR3 bases: TGTGCCAGCAGCGCGGGACTAGCGGCTTACGAGCAGTACTTC. Translating gives CASSAGLAAYEQYF. This chain joins TRBV7-2 and TRBJ2-7, with 11 bases matching TRBD2. J was trimmed by 4 bases and V by 5 bases; bases with no gene match: 4. The CDR3 loop spans 14 amino acids. CDR1 and CDR2 from the germline V gene are SGHTA and FQGNSA.

The V gene is TRBV6-2 or TRBV6-3, the J gene TRBJ2-7; D is unclear. The CDR3 consists of 13 residues. The V end was cut by 6 bases, the J end by 0 bases, with 9 bases between. The germline V gene encodes CDR1 MNHEY and CDR2 SVGEGT. CDR3 protein: CASRGFSSYEQYF. The CDR3 DNA reads TGTGCCAGCAGAGGTTTCAGCTCCTACGAGCAGTACTTC.